The 30 T cell receptor beta chains below come from one sample, sequenced in a study of shared clonotypes between healthy human individuals. The repertoire was sequenced with immunoSEQ multiplex PCR; TCRdb's copy has only in-frame clones and lacks some. In the table there are 2.3 million or so clones, 90% to 95% of which are singletons. Input material: naive CD4+ T cells from PBMCs. Subset described: CD45RA+ positively selected. The receptor set was obtained from a man between 18 and 35 years old in good health. Some clones in this sample may be carry-over from other donors' samples.

J is TRBJ2-5 and V is TRBV5-6, with 13 bases that match TRBD2. The CDR3 totals 17 residues. Trimming removed 6 bases from V and 5 bases from J; junction bases left unmatched: 13. Germline CDR1 reads SGHDT; CDR2 reads YYEEEE. DNA for the CDR3: TGTGCCAGCACCCGAGGACTAGCGGGAGCGGGGGAGGAGACCCAGTACTTC. Translation gives CASTRGLAGAGEETQYF.

The V gene is TRBV5-4, the J gene TRBJ2-1; D is uncertain. The germline CDR1 and CDR2 sequences are SGHNT and YYREEE (reference sequence). This CDR3 is 14 amino acids long. The ends were cut back, 4 bases at V and 4 bases at J, with 12 bases in the middle. CDR3 DNA: TGTGCCAGCAGCCCACGGACCAATTACAATGAGCAGTTCTTC. Translated, it gives CASSPRTNYNEQFF.

The chain links TRBV9 to TRBJ2-5, with a possible D match to TRBD2 (5 bases). The CDR3 consists of 15 residues. Germline loops: CDR1 SGDLS, CDR2 YYNGEE. V lost 4 bases to trimming and J lost 7 bases, with 20 bases between them. The CDR3 sequence is CASSPRHLWAGTQYF. Here the CDR3 DNA reads TGTGCCAGCAGCCCTAGACATCTCTGGGCGGGGACCCAGTACTTC.

The chain links TRBV18 to TRBJ1-4, with 8 bases aligning to TRBD1. Germline CDR1 and CDR2: KGHSH and LQKENI. Trimming at V came to 2 bases and at J to 8 bases, leaving 13 bases not matched to a gene. The CDR3 spans 17 residues. In DNA form, the CDR3 reads TGTGCCAGCTCACCAGGACAGGGACGGGACATAAGGGAAAAACTGTTTTTT. Translation gives CASSPGQGRDIREKLFF.

The chain uses TRBV4-1 and TRBJ2-5, with a weak D call TRBD2 (5 bases). The V gene lost 4 bases and the J gene lost 0 bases, with 9 bases spanning the gap. Germline V gene lookup returns CDR1 MGHRA and CDR2 YSYEKL. The CDR3 has 14 residues. CDR3 sequence (DNA): TGCGCCAGCAGCCCACGCGGGTACCAAGAGACCCAGTACTTC. This encodes CASSPRGYQETQYF.

In regard to this clone: Different DNA sequences within this sample yield the same CDR3. This CDR3 reads CASSVQSNTEAFF. CDR3 sequence (DNA): TGTGCCAGCAGCGTGCAGAGCAACACTGAAGCTTTCTTT. The V call is TRBV7-3, the J call TRBJ1-1; D call uncertain. The germline V and J ends were trimmed by 5 bases and 2 bases, with 9 bases remaining between them. Germline V gene data show CDR1 as SGHTA and CDR2 as FQGTGA. The length of the CDR3 is 13 residues.

In its sample, this clone was seen once. The V gene is TRBV9, the J gene TRBJ1-2; TRBD1 matches at 7 bases. The J segment lost 4 bases and the V segment lost 4 bases, leaving 7 bases of the junction unmatched. CDR1 and CDR2 (germline): SGDLS, YYNGEE. The CDR3 is 14 residues long. DNA of the CDR3: TGTGCCAGCAGCCTAACAGGGGAAGGCTATGGCTACACCTTC. Its translation: CASSLTGEGYGYTF. The full variable domain, in which reference TRBV9 and TRBJ1-2 provide the parts outside the CDR3, is DSGVTQTPKHLITATGQRVTLRCSPRSGDLSVYWYQQSLDQGLQFLIQYYNGEERAKGNILERFSAQQFPDLHSELNLSSLELGDSALYFCASSLTGEGYGYTFGSGTRLTVV.

The rearrangement uses TRBV7-9 and TRBJ2-5; TRBD1 or TRBD2 may be the D gene (5 bases each). Germline V gene lookup returns CDR1 SEHNR and CDR2 FQNEAQ (reference sequence). The CDR3 is 14 residues long. Trimming shortened V by 3 bases and J by 2 bases, and 10 bases separated the two germline ends. DNA for the CDR3: TGTGCCAGCAGCTTCTGGGGGTTACAAGAGACCCAGTACTTC. It yields the protein CASSFWGLQETQYF.

V and J are TRBV11-2 and TRBJ2-7; 7 bases line up with TRBD2. Germline V CDR1 and CDR2: SGHAT, FQNNGV. V trimming: 1 base; J trimming: 4 bases; junction bases outside the gene matches: 4. The CDR3 extends over 14 amino acids. The CDR3 loop reads CASSLATSLYEQYF. The CDR3 DNA follows: TGTGCCAGCAGCTTAGCGACTAGCCTGTACGAGCAGTACTTC.

This clone was seen just once. The chain is built from TRBV21-1 and TRBJ2-4. TRBV21-1 is assigned pseudogene status. This CDR3 is 12 amino acids long. In DNA form, the CDR3 reads TGTGCCAGCAGCAAAGTAGGGAACATTCAGTACTTC. Protein: CASSKVGNIQYF.

The rearrangement links TRBV10-2 to TRBJ2-5; D ambiguous. The ends were cut back, 1 base at V and 5 bases at J, with 5 bases in the middle. There are 12 residues in the CDR3. CDR1 is WSHSY and CDR2 is SAAADI in the germline V gene. The CDR3 nucleotides are TGCGCCAGCAGTGAGTTCAGGGAGACCCAGTACTTC. Protein: CASSEFRETQYF.

This chain links TRBV28 with TRBJ2-1; D tentatively fits TRBD1 or TRBD2 (6 bases each). The germline V gene encodes CDR1 MDHEN and CDR2 SYDVKM. The CDR3 covers 18 residues. The V end lost 4 bases, the J end lost 2 bases, and 21 bases lay between the germline ends. CDR3 in DNA: TGTGCCAGCAGTTCGCTAATTTCGGGGGCAGGCCCCTACAATGAGCAGTTCTTC. This codes for CASSSLISGAGPYNEQFF.

The V gene is TRBV10-1, the J gene TRBJ1-1; D is undetermined. Trimming removed 2 bases at V and 3 bases at J, with 7 bases between. This CDR3 is built from 13 residues. Germline assignment: CDR1 WNHNN and CDR2 SYGVQD (reference sequence). The CDR3 protein is CASSESEYTEAFF. The CDR3 DNA follows: TGCGCCAGCAGTGAGAGCGAGTACACTGAAGCTTTCTTT.

The genes are TRBV28 and TRBJ2-1; tentatively, D is TRBD2 (7 bases). Germline assignment: CDR1 MDHEN and CDR2 SYDVKM. The length of the CDR3 is 15 residues. V dropped 8 bases and J dropped 9 bases, with 23 bases sitting between them. The CDR3 loop is CASRAGTPGGTEQFF. The CDR3 DNA reads as TGTGCCAGCCGCGCAGGGACCCCGGGGGGCACTGAGCAGTTCTTC.

The chain uses TRBV5-1 and TRBJ2-7; 7 nucleotides match TRBD2. The CDR3 is 16 amino acids. Germline lookup yields CDR1 SGHRS and CDR2 YFSETQ. V lost 0 bases, J lost 1 base, and 7 bases stayed unmatched. CDR3 sequence reads: CASSLGLAVKSYEQYF. The CDR3 bases are TGCGCCAGCAGCTTGGGGCTAGCGGTTAAATCCTACGAGCAGTACTTC.

V and J are TRBV29-1 and TRBJ1-1, with TRBD1 as a possible D gene (5 bases). The V gene lost 4 bases and the J gene lost 1 base, with 16 bases spanning the gap. The CDR3 is made up of 15 amino acids. The germline gives CDR1 SQVTM, CDR2 ANQGSEA. CDR3 in DNA: TGCAGCGTTGCGGAGGGGCAGGGCTCGAACACTGAAGCTTTCTTT. This encodes CSVAEGQGSNTEAFF.

The genes are TRBV28 and TRBJ1-2; no clear D. This CDR3 has 15 residues. Trimming stripped 1 base from V and 3 bases from J, with 12 bases between. Germline CDR1 MDHEN, CDR2 SYDVKM. This CDR3 is CASSLLALSDYGYTF. In DNA, the CDR3 is TGTGCCAGCAGTTTATTGGCCCTTTCTGACTATGGCTACACCTTC.

This clone was counted a single time. The chain joins TRBV12-5 to TRBJ1-1; 7 nucleotides align to TRBD1. This CDR3 has 15 residues. Germline CDR1 LGHNT, CDR2 FRNRAP. V gave up 0 bases and J gave up 3 bases; unmatched junction bases: 4. CDR3 DNA: TGTGCTAGTGGTTTGGTAAGGGGGCGGGACACTGAAGCTTTCTTT. Protein sequence: CASGLVRGRDTEAFF.

Regarding this clone: This sample also contains other DNA sequences that code for the same CDR3. CDR3 coding DNA: TGTGCCAGCAGCCAGGCCGGGACTAGCGGATACGAGCAGTACTTC. Translating it yields CASSQAGTSGYEQYF. The V call is TRBV14, the J call TRBJ2-7; 11 bases fit TRBD2. V lost 3 bases and J lost 4; bases outside the gene matches: 5. From germline, CDR1 is SGHDN and CDR2 FVKESK. This CDR3 is built from 15 residues.

This chain joins TRBV28 and TRBJ2-7; D possibly matches TRBD1 or TRBD2 (6 bases each). The V end was cut by 8 bases, the J end by 4 bases, with 15 bases between. Germline loops: CDR1 MDHEN, CDR2 SYDVKM. CDR3 length: 13 amino acids. The CDR3 DNA reads as TGTGCCAGCTTCGGGGGCCTGGGTTACGAGCAGTACTTC. It yields the protein CASFGGLGYEQYF.

V usage is TRBV27 and J usage is TRBJ1-2, with 9 positions matching TRBD1. The CDR3 has 16 amino acids. From germline, CDR1 is MNHEY and CDR2 SMNVEV (reference sequence). V lost 3 bases to trimming and J lost 4 bases; unmatched junction nucleotides: 9. The CDR3 coding sequence is TGTGCCAGCAGTTTCAGAAGTCCGGGACAGGGCTATGGCTACACCTTC. Translation gives CASSFRSPGQGYGYTF.

V usage is TRBV19 and J usage is TRBJ2-2; TRBD2 might be the D (6 bases). Germline loops: CDR1 LNHDA, CDR2 SQIVND (reference sequence). The CDR3 runs 15 residues. Trimming shortened V by 6 bases and J by 2 bases, and 13 bases separated the two germline ends. DNA for the CDR3: TGTGCCAGTAGGCCGCGGGACTTAAACACCGGGGAGCTGTTTTTT. Translation: CASRPRDLNTGELFF. Full variable domain (remainder filled in from reference TRBV19 and TRBJ2-2): DGGITQSPKYLFRKEGQNVTLSCEQNLNHDAMYWYRQDPGQGLRLIYYSQIVNDFQKGDIAEGYSVSREKKESFPLTVTSAQKNPTAFYLCASRPRDLNTGELFFGEGSRLTVL.

The genes are TRBV28 and TRBJ1-2; 8 bases are shared with TRBD1. CDR1 is MDHEN, CDR2 SYDVKM, per germline. V dropped 3 bases and J dropped 3; count of bases not matched to a gene: 6. This CDR3 has 15 residues. CDR3 loop: CASSLTGAQDYGYTF. The DNA for the CDR3 is TGTGCCAGCAGTTTGACAGGGGCGCAGGACTATGGCTACACCTTC.

The V gene is TRBV7-3, the J gene TRBJ2-1; the match to TRBD2 covers 9 bases. This CDR3 is built from 14 residues. V shed 4 bases, J shed 9 bases, and the junction held 7 bases outside the gene matches. Germline assignment: CDR1 SGHTA and CDR2 FQGTGA. In nucleotides, the CDR3 is TGTGCCAGCAGCTCCGGGACTAGCTCTGGTGAGCAGTTCTTC. It yields the protein CASSSGTSSGEQFF.

In the case of this clone: The same CDR3 arises from other DNA sequences in this sample as well. This sequence joins TRBV5-4 and TRBJ2-7, with a weak D call TRBD2 (5 bases). Germline V CDR1 and CDR2: SGHNT, YYREEE (reference sequence). The CDR3 spans 15 residues. With 0 bases removed from V and 0 bases from J, the gap between germline ends came to 10 bases. The DNA of the CDR3 is TGTGCCAGCAGCTTGGAAGAGGGAAGCTCCTACGAGCAGTACTTC. This sequence encodes CASSLEEGSSYEQYF.

The rearrangement joins TRBV6-5 to TRBJ1-2; D might be TRBD1 (6 bases). The V end was cut by 4 bases, the J end by 2 bases, with 11 bases between. The germline gives CDR1 MNHEY, CDR2 SVGAGI. CDR3 length equals 14 residues. The CDR3 nucleotides are TGTGCCAGCAGTTTTAGGGGGGCCAACTATGGCTACACCTTC. Translated, it gives CASSFRGANYGYTF.

With regard to this clone: Different DNA sequences within this sample yield the same CDR3. The V call is TRBV30, the J call TRBJ1-3; no definite D call. CDR1 and CDR2 (germline): GTSNPN, SVGIG (reference sequence). V lost 2 bases and J 0 bases, leaving 11 bases between the germline ends. This CDR3 comprises 15 residues. This CDR3 is CAWSPGRSSGNTIYF. As DNA, the CDR3 is TGTGCCTGGAGTCCAGGACGGAGCTCTGGAAACACCATATATTTT.

The chain's CDR3 is CAIGRGMDTEAFF. The CDR3 DNA reads TGTGCCATCGGGCGGGGGATGGACACTGAAGCTTTCTTT. The chain recombines TRBV10-3 with TRBJ1-1, with D perhaps matching TRBD1 (5 bases). The CDR3 is 13 residues long. Germline lookup yields CDR1 ENHRY and CDR2 SYGVKD. The ends were cut back, 8 bases at V and 3 bases at J, with 13 bases in the middle.

The chain joins TRBV5-1 to TRBJ2-3; 8 positions match TRBD2. Germline V gene data show CDR1 as SGHRS and CDR2 as YFSETQ. This CDR3 comprises 17 residues. J was trimmed by 5 bases and V by 2 bases; bases with no gene match: 13. The DNA of the CDR3 is TGCGCCAGCAGCTTAAGGCTAGCGGGTACCCTGGGAGATACGCAGTATTTT. Residues: CASSLRLAGTLGDTQYF.

Notes on this clone: Other DNA sequences in this sample translate to the same CDR3. The chain combines TRBV2 with TRBJ2-3; 15 nucleotides align to TRBD2. Germline V gene lookup returns CDR1 SNHLY and CDR2 FYNNEI. This CDR3 is built from 14 residues. J lost 6 bases, V lost 6 bases, and 1 base had no gene match. The CDR3 protein is CASRGTSGRDTQYF. Here the CDR3 DNA reads TGTGCCAGCAGGGGGACTAGCGGGAGGGATACGCAGTATTTT.